This T cell receptor beta chain was recorded in a study of human versus mouse CDR3 diversity and MHC coevolution. Study-level points and caveats: Mice had fewer CDR3 deletions and insertions than humans on average.

Using immunoSEQ multiplex PCR, the repertoire was profiled, and TCRdb retains in-frame clones only, with some absent. Counted here are 86,000 or so clones, 93% occurring once; the ten biggest clones make up around 1.5%. Sorting isolated naive CD4 T cells lacking CD45RO and expressing CD62L. This clone is a singleton in its sample. Its target is unknown. The germline V gene encodes CDR1 SGHTA and CDR2 FQGNSA. CDR3 length: 14 amino acids. Germline trimming cut 4 bases from V and 6 bases from J; bases unmatched to any gene: 6. Sequences were obtained from naive CD4+ T cells from blood. Subset meaning: CD45RO-negative CD62L-positive naive CD4 T cells. The V and J genes are TRBV7-2 and TRBJ1-2; 9 bases align to TRBD1. The receptor was isolated from a person aged 30-69 years in good health. CDR3 loop: CASSSGQGLDGYTF. DNA of the CDR3: TGTGCCAGCAGCTCGGGACAGGGCTTGGATGGCTACACCTTC.